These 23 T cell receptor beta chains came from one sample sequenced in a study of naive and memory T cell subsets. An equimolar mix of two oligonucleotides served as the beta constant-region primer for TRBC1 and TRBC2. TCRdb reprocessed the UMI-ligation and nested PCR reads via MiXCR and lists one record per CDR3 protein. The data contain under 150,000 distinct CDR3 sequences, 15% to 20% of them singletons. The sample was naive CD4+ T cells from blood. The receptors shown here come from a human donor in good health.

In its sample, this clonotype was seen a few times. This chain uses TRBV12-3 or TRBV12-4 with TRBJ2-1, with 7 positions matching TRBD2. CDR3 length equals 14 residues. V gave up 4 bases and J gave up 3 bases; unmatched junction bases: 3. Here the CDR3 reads CASSWTRIYNEQFF. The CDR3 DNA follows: TGTGCCAGCAGTTGGACTAGGATCTACAATGAGCAGTTCTTC.

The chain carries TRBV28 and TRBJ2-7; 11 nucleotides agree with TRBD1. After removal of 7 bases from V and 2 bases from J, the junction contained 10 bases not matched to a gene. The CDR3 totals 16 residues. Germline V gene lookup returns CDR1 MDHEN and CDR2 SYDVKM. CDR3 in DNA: TGTGCCAGCATCCAGTTTCCGGGACAGGGGGCCTACGAGCAGTACTTC. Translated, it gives CASIQFPGQGAYEQYF.

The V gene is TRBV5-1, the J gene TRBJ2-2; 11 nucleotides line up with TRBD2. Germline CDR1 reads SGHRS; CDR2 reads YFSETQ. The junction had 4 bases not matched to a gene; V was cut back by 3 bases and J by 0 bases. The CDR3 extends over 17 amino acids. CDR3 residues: CASSYRGLAANTGELFF. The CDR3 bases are TGCGCCAGCAGCTACAGGGGACTAGCGGCGAACACCGGGGAGCTGTTTTTT.

CDR3 DNA: TGTGCCAGCAGCTATCGGGACTACCAAGAGACCCAGTACTTC. It yields the protein CASSYRDYQETQYF. The chain carries TRBV7-2 and TRBJ2-5; maybe TRBD2 (6 bases). This CDR3 is built from 14 residues. The germline V and J ends were trimmed by 4 bases and 0 bases, with 9 bases remaining between them. Germline-derived CDR1 and CDR2 are SGHTA and FQGNSA. Complete variable domain (other parts from reference TRBV7-2 and TRBJ2-5): GAGVSQSPSNKVTEKGKDVELRCDPISGHTALYWYRQSLGQGLEFLIYFQGNSAPDKSGLPSDRFSAERTGGSVSTLTIQRTQQEDSAVYLCASSYRDYQETQYFGPGTRLLVL.

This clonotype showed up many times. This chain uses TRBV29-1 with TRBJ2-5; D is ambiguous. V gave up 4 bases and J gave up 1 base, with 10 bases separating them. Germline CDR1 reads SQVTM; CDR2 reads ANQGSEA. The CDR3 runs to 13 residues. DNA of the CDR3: TGCAGCGTTGGGTTCAGGCTCCAAGAGACCCAGTACTTC. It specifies CSVGFRLQETQYF.

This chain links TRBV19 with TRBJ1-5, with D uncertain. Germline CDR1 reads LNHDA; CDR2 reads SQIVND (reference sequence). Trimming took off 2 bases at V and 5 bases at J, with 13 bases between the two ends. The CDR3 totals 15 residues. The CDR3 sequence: CASSIRIEGDQPQHF. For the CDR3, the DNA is TGTGCCAGTAGTATAAGGATTGAGGGCGATCAGCCCCAGCATTTT.

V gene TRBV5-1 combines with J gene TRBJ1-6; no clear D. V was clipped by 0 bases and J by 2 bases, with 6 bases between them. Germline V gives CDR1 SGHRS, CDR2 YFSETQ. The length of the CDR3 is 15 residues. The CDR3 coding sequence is TGCGCCAGCAGCTTGGGGAGGACCTATAATTCACCCCTCCACTTT. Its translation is CASSLGRTYNSPLHF.

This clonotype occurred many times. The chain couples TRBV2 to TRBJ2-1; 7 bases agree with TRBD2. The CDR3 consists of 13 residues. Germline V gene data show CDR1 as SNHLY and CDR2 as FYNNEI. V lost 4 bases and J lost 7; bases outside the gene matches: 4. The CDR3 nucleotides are TGTGCCAGCAGTGCCGGGACTACAAATGAGCAGTTCTTC. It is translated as CASSAGTTNEQFF.

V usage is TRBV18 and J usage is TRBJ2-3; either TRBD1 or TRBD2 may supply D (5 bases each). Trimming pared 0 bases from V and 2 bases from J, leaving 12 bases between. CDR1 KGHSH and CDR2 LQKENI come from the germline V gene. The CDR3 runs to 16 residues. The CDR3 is CASSPPGRYLTDTQYF. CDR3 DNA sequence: TGTGCCAGCTCACCACCGGGACGCTACCTCACAGATACGCAGTATTTT.

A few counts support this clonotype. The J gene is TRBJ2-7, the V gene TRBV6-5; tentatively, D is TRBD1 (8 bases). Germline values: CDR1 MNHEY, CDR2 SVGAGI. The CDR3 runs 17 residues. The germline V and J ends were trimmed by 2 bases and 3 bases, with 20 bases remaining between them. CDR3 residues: CASSYGHPGGGSYEQYF. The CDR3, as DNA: TGTGCCAGCAGTTACGGCCACCCAGGGGGCGGGAGCTACGAGCAGTACTTC.

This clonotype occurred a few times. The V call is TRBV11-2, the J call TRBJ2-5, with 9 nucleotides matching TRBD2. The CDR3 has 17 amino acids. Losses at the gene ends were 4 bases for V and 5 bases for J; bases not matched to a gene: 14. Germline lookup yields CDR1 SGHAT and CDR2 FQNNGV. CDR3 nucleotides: TGTGCCAGCAGCTCCCGGGGCGGGGGGGCACGACGGGAGACCCAGTACTTC. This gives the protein CASSSRGGGARRETQYF.

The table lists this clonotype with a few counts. The CDR3 DNA reads as TGTGCCAGCAGTTATTACAGGGCGGTACAGCCCCAGCATTTT. Protein sequence: CASSYYRAVQPQHF. The chain links TRBV6-2 or TRBV6-3 to TRBJ1-5, with D possibly TRBD1 on 6 matching bases. V lost 3 bases and J lost 7, with 13 bases in between. The CDR3 runs to 14 residues. The germline CDR1 and CDR2 sequences are MNHEY and SVGEGT.

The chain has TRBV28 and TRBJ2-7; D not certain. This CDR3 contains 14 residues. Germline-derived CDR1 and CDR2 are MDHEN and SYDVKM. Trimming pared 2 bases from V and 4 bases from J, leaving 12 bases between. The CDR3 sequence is CASSLVAGSYEQYF. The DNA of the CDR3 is TGTGCCAGCAGTTTAGTGGCAGGCAGTTACGAGCAGTACTTC.

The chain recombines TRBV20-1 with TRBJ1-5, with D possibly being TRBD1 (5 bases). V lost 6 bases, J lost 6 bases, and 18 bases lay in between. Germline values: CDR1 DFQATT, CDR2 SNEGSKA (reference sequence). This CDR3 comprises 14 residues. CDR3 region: CSAFGTGFGQPQHF. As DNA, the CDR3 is TGCAGTGCCTTCGGGACGGGCTTCGGTCAGCCCCAGCATTTT.

CDR3 in DNA: TGTGCCAGCAGCGCTAGCGGGAGTTTCTACAATGAGCAGTTCTTC. It is translated as CASSASGSFYNEQFF. This sequence joins TRBV9 and TRBJ2-1, with 10 bases that match TRBD2. In germline, CDR1 is SGDLS, CDR2 YYNGEE. V shed 3 bases and J 3 bases; nucleotides not matched to a gene: 3. The CDR3 sequence is 15 residues long.

This CDR3 is CAISPERTGNTIYF. As DNA, the CDR3 is TGTGCCATCTCCCCAGAACGTACTGGAAACACCATATATTTT. The chain couples TRBV10-3 to TRBJ1-3; D remains unclear. Looked up from germline, CDR1 is ENHRY and CDR2 is SYGVKD. This CDR3 region has 14 residues. V shed 8 bases and J shed 2 bases, with 13 bases lying between them.

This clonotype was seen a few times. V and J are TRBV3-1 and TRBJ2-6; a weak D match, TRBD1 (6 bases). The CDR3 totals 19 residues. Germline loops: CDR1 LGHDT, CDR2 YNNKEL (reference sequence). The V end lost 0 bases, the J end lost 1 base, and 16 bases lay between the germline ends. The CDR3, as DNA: TGTGCCAGCAGCCAAGAACTACAGGGCAGGTTTTCTGGGGCCAACGTCCTGACTTTC. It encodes CASSQELQGRFSGANVLTF.

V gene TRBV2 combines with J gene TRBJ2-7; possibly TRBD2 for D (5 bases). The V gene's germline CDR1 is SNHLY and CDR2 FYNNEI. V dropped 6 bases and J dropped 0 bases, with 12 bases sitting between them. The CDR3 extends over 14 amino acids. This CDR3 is CASRSTGISYEQYF. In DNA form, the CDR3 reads TGTGCCAGCAGAAGTACGGGAATCTCCTACGAGCAGTACTTC.

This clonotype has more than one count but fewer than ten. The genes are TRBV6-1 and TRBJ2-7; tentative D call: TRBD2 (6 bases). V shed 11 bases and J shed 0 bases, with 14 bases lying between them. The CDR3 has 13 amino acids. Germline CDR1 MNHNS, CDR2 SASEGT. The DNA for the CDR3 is TGTGCCGGTCAGTTGGACTACTCCTACGAGCAGTACTTC. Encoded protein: CAGQLDYSYEQYF.

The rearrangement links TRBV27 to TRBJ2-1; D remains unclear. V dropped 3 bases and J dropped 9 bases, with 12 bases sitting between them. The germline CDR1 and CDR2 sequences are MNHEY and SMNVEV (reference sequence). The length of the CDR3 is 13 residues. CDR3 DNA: TGTGCCAGCAGTTTGTGGGCTATGGGTGAGCAGTTCTTC. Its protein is CASSLWAMGEQFF.

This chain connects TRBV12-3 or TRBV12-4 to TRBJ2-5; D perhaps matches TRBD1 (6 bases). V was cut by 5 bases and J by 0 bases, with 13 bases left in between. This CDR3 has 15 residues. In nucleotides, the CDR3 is TGTGCCAGCAGTCCTGGGACAAAGTACCAAGAGACCCAGTACTTC. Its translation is CASSPGTKYQETQYF.

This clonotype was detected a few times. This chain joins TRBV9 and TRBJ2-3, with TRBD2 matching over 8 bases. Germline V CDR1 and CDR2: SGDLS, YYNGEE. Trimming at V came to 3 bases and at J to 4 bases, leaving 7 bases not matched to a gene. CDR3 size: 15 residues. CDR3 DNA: TGTGCCAGCAGCGGTGAACTAGCGGCCCCAGATACGCAGTATTTT. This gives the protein CASSGELAAPDTQYF.

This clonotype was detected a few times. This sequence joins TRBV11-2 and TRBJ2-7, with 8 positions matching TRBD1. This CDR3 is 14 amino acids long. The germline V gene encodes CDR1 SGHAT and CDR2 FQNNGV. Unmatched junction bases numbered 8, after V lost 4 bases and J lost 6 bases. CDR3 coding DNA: TGTGCCAGCAGCTACCGGGACAGGCCCCGCGAGCAGTACTTC. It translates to CASSYRDRPREQYF.